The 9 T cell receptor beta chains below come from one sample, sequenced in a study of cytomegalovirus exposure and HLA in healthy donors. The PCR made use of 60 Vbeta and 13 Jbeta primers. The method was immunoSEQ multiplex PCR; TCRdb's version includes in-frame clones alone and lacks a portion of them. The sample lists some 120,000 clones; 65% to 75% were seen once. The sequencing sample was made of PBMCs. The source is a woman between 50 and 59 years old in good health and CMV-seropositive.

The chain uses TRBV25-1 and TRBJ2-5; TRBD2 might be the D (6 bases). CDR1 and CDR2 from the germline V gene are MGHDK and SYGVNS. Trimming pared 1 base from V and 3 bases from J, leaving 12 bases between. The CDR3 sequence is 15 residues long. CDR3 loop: CASSEWDFKKETQYF. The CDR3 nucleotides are TGTGCCAGCAGTGAATGGGACTTCAAAAAAGAGACCCAGTACTTC.

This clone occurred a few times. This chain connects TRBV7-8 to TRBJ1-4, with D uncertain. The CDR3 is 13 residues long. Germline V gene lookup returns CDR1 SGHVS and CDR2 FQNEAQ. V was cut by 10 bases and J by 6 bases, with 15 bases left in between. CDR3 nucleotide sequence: TGTGCCACCTCGATAGCCGAGGATGAAAAACTGTTTTTT. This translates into CATSIAEDEKLFF. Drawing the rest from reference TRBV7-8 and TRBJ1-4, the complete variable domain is GAGVSQSPRYKVAKRGQDVALRCDPISGHVSLFWYQQALGQGPEFLTYFQNEAQLDKSGLPSDRFFAERPEGSVSTLKIQRTQQEDSAVYLCATSIAEDEKLFFGSGTQLSVL.

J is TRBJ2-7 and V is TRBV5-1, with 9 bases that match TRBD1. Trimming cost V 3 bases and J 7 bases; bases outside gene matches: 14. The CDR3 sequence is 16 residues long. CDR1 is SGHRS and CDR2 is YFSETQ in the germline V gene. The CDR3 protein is CASSSRQGQGGREQYF. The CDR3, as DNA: TGCGCCAGCAGCTCCCGGCAGGGACAGGGAGGTCGGGAGCAGTACTTC.

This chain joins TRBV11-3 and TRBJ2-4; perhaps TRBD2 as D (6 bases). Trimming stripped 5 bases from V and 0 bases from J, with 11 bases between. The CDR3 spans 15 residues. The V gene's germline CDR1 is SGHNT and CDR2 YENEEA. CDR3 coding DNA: TGTGCCAGCAGCGTCGGGGGACTAGCCAAAAACATTCAGTACTTC. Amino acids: CASSVGGLAKNIQYF. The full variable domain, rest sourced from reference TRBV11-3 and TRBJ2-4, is EAGVVQSPRYKIIEKKQPVAFWCNPISGHNTLYWYLQNLGQGPELLIRYENEEAVDDSQLPKDRFSAERLKGVDSTLKIQPAELGDSAVYLCASSVGGLAKNIQYFGAGTRLSVL.

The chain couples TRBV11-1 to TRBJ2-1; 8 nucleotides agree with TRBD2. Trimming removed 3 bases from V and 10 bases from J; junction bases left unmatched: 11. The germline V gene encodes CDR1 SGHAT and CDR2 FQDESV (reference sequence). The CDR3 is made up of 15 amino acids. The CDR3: CASSFRRGGLGEQFF. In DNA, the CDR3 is TGTGCCAGCAGCTTCCGTCGGGGGGGCTTAGGGGAGCAGTTCTTC.

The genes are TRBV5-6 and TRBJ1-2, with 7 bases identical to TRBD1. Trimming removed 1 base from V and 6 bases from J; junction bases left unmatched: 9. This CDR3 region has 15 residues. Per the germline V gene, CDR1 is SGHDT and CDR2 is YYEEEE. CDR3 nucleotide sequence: TGTGCCAGCAGCTTGATATCGGCAGGGGGAAATGGCTACACCTTC. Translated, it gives CASSLISAGGNGYTF. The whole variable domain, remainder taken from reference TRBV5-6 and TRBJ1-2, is DAGVTQSPTHLIKTRGQQVTLRCSPKSGHDTVSWYQQALGQGPQFIFQYYEEEERQRGNFPDRFSGHQFPNYSSELNVNALLLGDSALYLCASSLISAGGNGYTFGSGTRLTVV.

The CDR3 bases are TGTGCCAGCAGACCCTGGACTTCCGACAATGAGCAGTTCTTC. Translation: CASRPWTSDNEQFF. The chain uses TRBV11-2 and TRBJ2-1; weak D call: TRBD2 (5 bases). Per germline, CDR1 SGHAT and CDR2 FQNNGV. V gave up 6 bases and J gave up 5 bases, with 14 bases separating them. This CDR3 spans 14 amino acids.

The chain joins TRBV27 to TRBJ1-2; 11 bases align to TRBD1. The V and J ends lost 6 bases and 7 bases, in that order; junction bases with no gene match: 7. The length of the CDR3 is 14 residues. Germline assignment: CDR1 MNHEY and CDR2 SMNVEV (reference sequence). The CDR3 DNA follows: TGTGCCAGCAGCAGGACAGGGGGCGCAGTTGGCTACACCTTC. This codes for CASSRTGGAVGYTF.

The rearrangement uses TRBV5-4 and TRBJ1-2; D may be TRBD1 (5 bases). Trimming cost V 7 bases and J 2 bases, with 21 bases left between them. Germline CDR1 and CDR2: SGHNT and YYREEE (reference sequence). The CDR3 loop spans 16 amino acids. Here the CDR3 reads CASGPGRSGGNYGYTF. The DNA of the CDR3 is TGTGCCAGCGGACCCGGGAGATCGGGGGGGAACTATGGCTACACCTTC. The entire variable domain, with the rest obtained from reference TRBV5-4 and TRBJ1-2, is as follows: ETGVTQSPTHLIKTRGQQVTLRCSSQSGHNTVSWYQQALGQGPQFIFQYYREEENGRGNFPPRFSGLQFPNYSSELNVNALELDDSALYLCASGPGRSGGNYGYTFGSGTRLTVV.